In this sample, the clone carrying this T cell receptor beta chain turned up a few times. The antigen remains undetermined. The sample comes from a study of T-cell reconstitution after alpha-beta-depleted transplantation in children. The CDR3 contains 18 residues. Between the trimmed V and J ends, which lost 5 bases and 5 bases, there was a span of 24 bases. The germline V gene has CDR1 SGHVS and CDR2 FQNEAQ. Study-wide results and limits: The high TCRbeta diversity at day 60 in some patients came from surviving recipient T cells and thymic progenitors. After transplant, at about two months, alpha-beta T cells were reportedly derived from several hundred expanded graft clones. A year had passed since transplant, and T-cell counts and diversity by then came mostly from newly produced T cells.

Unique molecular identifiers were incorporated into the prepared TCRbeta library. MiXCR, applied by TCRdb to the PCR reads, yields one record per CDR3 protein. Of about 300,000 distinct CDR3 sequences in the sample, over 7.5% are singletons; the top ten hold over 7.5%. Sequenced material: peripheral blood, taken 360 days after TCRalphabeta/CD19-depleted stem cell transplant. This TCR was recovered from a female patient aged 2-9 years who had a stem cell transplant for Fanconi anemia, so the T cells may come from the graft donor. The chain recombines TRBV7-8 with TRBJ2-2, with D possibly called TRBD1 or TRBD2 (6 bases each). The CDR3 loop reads CASSLSSPEGHDTGELFF. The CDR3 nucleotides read TGTGCCAGCAGCCTAAGTAGCCCGGAGGGACATGATACCGGGGAGCTGTTTTTT.